Following are 17 T cell receptor beta chains from one sample sequenced in a study of T-cell memory formation after mild COVID-19. TCRdb fed the 5' RACE reads into MiXCR, producing one record per CDR3 protein. The table has roughly 560,000 distinct CDR3 sequences, about a fifth seen once. The sample taken for sequencing was PBMCs or a T cell subset sorted from them (not recorded which). The receptors were gathered from an adult woman who had mild COVID-19 (a few samples of this study predate the infection). Cell type and time point are not known.

The rearrangement joins TRBV5-1 to TRBJ1-1; D not resolved. Trimming shortened V by 4 bases and J by 7 bases, and 14 bases separated the two germline ends. This CDR3 comprises 13 residues. Looked up from germline, CDR1 is SGHRS and CDR2 is YFSETQ. The CDR3 here is CASSPRDTLEAFF. The CDR3 region has the DNA TGCGCCAGCAGCCCTCGAGACACCCTTGAAGCTTTCTTT.

This chain links TRBV7-3 with TRBJ2-2; TRBD2 might be the D (5 bases). V lost 3 bases and J lost 4, with 9 bases in between. CDR1 SGHTA and CDR2 FQGTGA come from the germline V gene. This CDR3 has 14 amino acids. For the CDR3, the DNA is TGTGCCAGCAGCTTCTCCGGGGTCACCGGGGAGCTGTTTTTT. Residues: CASSFSGVTGELFF.

The genes are TRBV24-1 and TRBJ2-1; D call uncertain. Germline CDR1 and CDR2: KGHDR and SFDVKD. CDR3 length equals 14 residues. V gave up 2 bases and J gave up 8 bases, with 12 bases separating them. The chain's CDR3 is CATSDWKGFDEQFF. CDR3 nucleotides: TGTGCCACCAGTGATTGGAAGGGTTTCGATGAGCAGTTCTTC.

Only a few counts were recorded for this clonotype. The chain is built from TRBV7-6 and TRBJ1-6, with 8 nucleotides matching TRBD1. This CDR3 comprises 14 residues. The trim removed 5 bases at V and 10 bases at J, leaving 7 bases unmatched. Germline assignment: CDR1 SGHVS and CDR2 FNYEAQ. CDR3 coding DNA: TGTGCCAGCAGCATCGCTGGACAGGGATCACCCCTCCACTTT. Protein sequence: CASSIAGQGSPLHF.

Notes on this clonotype: An end of the junction differs from the germline gene, which may be a read error. The chain is built from TRBV5-1 and TRBJ2-1; D is possibly TRBD1 (6 bases). This CDR3 spans 15 amino acids. Germline CDR1 reads SGHRS; CDR2 reads YFSETQ. This CDR3 is CSSSPDGQNYNEQFF. The DNA of the CDR3 is TGCTCCAGCAGCCCCGATGGACAGAACTACAATGAGCAGTTCTTC.

The J gene is TRBJ2-3, the V gene TRBV5-1; the match to TRBD2 covers 7 bases. Germline trimming cut 4 bases from V and 1 base from J; bases unmatched to any gene: 6. The germline V gene has CDR1 SGHRS and CDR2 YFSETQ. This CDR3 spans 15 amino acids. As DNA, the CDR3 is TGCGCCAGCAGCGCAGCGGGACTTCGCACAGATACGCAGTATTTT. This codes for CASSAAGLRTDTQYF.

V is TRBV2 and J is TRBJ2-4; 8 nucleotides match TRBD1. The trim removed 5 bases at V and 2 bases at J, leaving 14 bases unmatched. Germline V lookup: CDR1 SNHLY, CDR2 FYNNEI. There are 18 residues in the CDR3. This chain's CDR3 is CASSPGTGGGRSKNIQYF. CDR3 DNA sequence: TGTGCCAGCAGTCCTGGGACAGGCGGAGGGAGATCCAAAAACATTCAGTACTTC.

This sequence joins TRBV5-1 and TRBJ2-7; 11 positions agree with TRBD2. Germline V gene lookup returns CDR1 SGHRS and CDR2 YFSETQ. V lost 2 bases to trimming and J lost 0 bases; unmatched junction nucleotides: 4. The CDR3 consists of 16 residues. The CDR3 bases are TGCGCCAGCAGCTTTAGGCTAGCGGGGGGCTCCTACGAGCAGTACTTC. Its protein is CASSFRLAGGSYEQYF.

This clonotype was seen a few times. The V call is TRBV7-3, the J call TRBJ2-1; D is perhaps TRBD1 (5 bases). The germline V gene has CDR1 SGHTA and CDR2 FQGTGA. The CDR3 extends over 13 amino acids. Trimming left V 4 bases short and J 10 bases short, with 14 bases between. The CDR3 DNA reads as TGTGCCAGCAGCTCCCCGGGCGCAGGGGAGCAGTTCTTC. It specifies CASSSPGAGEQFF.

This sequence joins TRBV7-9 and TRBJ1-2, with a tentative D call TRBD1 (5 bases). Per germline, CDR1 SEHNR and CDR2 FQNEAQ (reference sequence). Trimming stripped 1 base from V and 5 bases from J, with 20 bases between. There are 17 residues in the CDR3. The CDR3 sequence is CASSLGLSDSGTYGYTF. In DNA form, the CDR3 reads TGTGCCAGCAGCTTAGGATTATCGGACTCGGGGACGTATGGCTACACCTTC.

The rearrangement uses TRBV24-1 and TRBJ2-1; 8 bases line up with TRBD2. V gave up 4 bases and J gave up 0 bases; unmatched junction bases: 10. The germline V gene has CDR1 KGHDR and CDR2 SFDVKD. The CDR3 spans 18 residues. The CDR3, as DNA: TGTGCCACCAGTGAGGCCCGGACTAGCTGGGACTCCTACAATGAGCAGTTCTTC. It is translated as CATSEARTSWDSYNEQFF.

CDR3 nucleotide sequence: TGTGCCAGCAGCTTGGGGCAGGGGGTGGAAGAGACCCAGTACTTC. Its translation is CASSLGQGVEETQYF. The chain links TRBV5-5 to TRBJ2-5; 7 bases fit TRBD1. The CDR3 contains 15 residues. The germline gives CDR1 SGHKS, CDR2 YYEKEE (reference sequence). The V and J ends lost 0 bases and 3 bases, in that order; junction bases with no gene match: 5.

The chain's CDR3 is CASSLAPGWGSGRYNEQFF. The CDR3 DNA is TGTGCCAGCAGCTTAGCCCCAGGTTGGGGCAGCGGACGGTACAATGAGCAGTTCTTC. V usage is TRBV7-2 and J usage is TRBJ2-1, with D perhaps given as TRBD1 or TRBD2 (5 bases each). The CDR3 spans 19 residues. Germline V gene lookup returns CDR1 SGHTA and CDR2 FQGNSA. V lost 0 bases and J lost 4, with 22 bases in between.

This clonotype was picked up a small number of times. The CDR3 sequence is CASSIVPGGQVSGGAFF. The CDR3 nucleotides read TGTGCCAGTAGTATAGTCCCCGGCGGACAGGTCTCCGGGGGAGCTTTCTTT. The V and J genes are TRBV19 and TRBJ1-1, with 7 bases identical to TRBD1. The CDR3 spans 17 residues. Trimming removed 1 base from V and 10 bases from J; junction bases left unmatched: 18. The germline gives CDR1 LNHDA, CDR2 SQIVND (reference sequence).

The V gene is TRBV4-3, the J gene TRBJ2-6; D might be TRBD1 (6 bases). This CDR3 region has 18 residues. V lost 2 bases and J lost 1, with 15 bases in between. The V gene's germline CDR1 is LGHNA and CDR2 YSLEER. The CDR3 spells CASSQSDRGTSGANVLTF. The CDR3 DNA is TGCGCCAGCAGCCAATCGGATAGAGGGACATCTGGGGCCAACGTCCTGACTTTC.

This clonotype was seen a handful of times. This rearrangement joins TRBV10-3 to TRBJ2-5, with 8 bases aligning to TRBD2. After removal of 8 bases from V and 3 bases from J, the junction contained 5 bases not matched to a gene. This CDR3 contains 13 residues. Germline CDR1 is ENHRY and CDR2 is SYGVKD. The CDR3 bases are TGTGCCATCCGGCCGGGACTAGAAGAGACCCAGTACTTC. Translating it yields CAIRPGLEETQYF.

This clonotype was counted between two and nine times. V is TRBV7-2 and J is TRBJ1-2; TRBD1 matches at 9 bases. Germline-derived CDR1 and CDR2 are SGHTA and FQGNSA. V lost 5 bases to trimming and J lost 7 bases; unmatched junction nucleotides: 8. The CDR3 is made up of 14 amino acids. CDR3 in DNA: TGTGCCAGCAGCCTGGACAGGGGCCGCACTGGCTACACCTTC. Its translation: CASSLDRGRTGYTF.